This TCR beta chain derives from a study of control samples from healthy donors and cancer patients. The V gene's germline CDR1 is SEHNR and CDR2 FQNEAQ (reference sequence). The CDR3 extends over 17 amino acids. The V segment lost 2 bases and the J segment 0 bases; nucleotides outside the gene matches: 8. Profiling relied on immunoSEQ multiplex PCR, and the TCRdb table lists in-frame clones only, not all of them. The data show 90,000 to 150,000 clones, just under 90% seen once. This sequence originates from a man aged 25 to 40 in good health. The V gene is TRBV7-9, the J gene TRBJ1-2; 8 nucleotides align to TRBD1. What was sequenced was blood. The CDR3 region has the DNA TGTGCCAGCAGCTTAATCGGACAGGGCCTGACTAACTATGGCTACACCTTC. This codes for CASSLIGQGLTNYGYTF.